A selection of T cell receptor beta chains follows, all from one sample in a study of cytomegalovirus exposure and HLA in healthy donors. Generated by immunoSEQ multiplex PCR, the TCRdb table keeps only in-frame clones and is missing some. The sample shows about 200,000 clones, roughly 68% of them seen only once. The sample consisted of PBMCs. These receptors were collected from a man aged 35-49 years in good health and CMV-seropositive. CDR3s include the opening cysteine and the closing phenylalanine or tryptophan. Each record gives: D gene, clone size, V gene, J gene, CDR3 DNA, CDR3 protein. A D gene is named only where the DNA matches it firmly. Clone size appears in some rows only: once, few, many, or a class for an expanded clone.

TRBD2	NA	TRBV7-2	TRBJ2-7	TGTGCCAGCAGCTTAGGGGGGGCGGGGGGTTTCCACGAGCAGTACTTC	CASSLGGAGGFHEQYF
TRBD1	NA	TRBV6-1	TRBJ2-6	TGTGCCAGCAAGGGGGCCCACTCTGGGGCCAACGTCCTGACTTTC	CASKGAHSGANVLTF
NA	NA	TRBV5-6	TRBJ1-1	TGTGCCAGCAGCTTATCTGGTATTCCCAGAGGCACTGAAGCTTTCTTT	CASSLSGIPRGTEAFF
TRBD1	NA	TRBV7-2	TRBJ1-5	TGTGCCAGCAGCTTACAGACAGGGAGTAATCAGCCCCAGCATTTT	CASSLQTGSNQPQHF
TRBD1	NA	TRBV25-1	TRBJ1-6	TGTGCCACCGCAGGGGGCTCTCTTAGTTCACCCCTCCACTTT	CATAGGSLSSPLHF
TRBD1	NA	TRBV19	TRBJ1-5	TGTGCCAGTAGCTCGACAGGGTTCGGTCAGCCCCAGCATTTT	CASSSTGFGQPQHF
NA	NA	TRBV2	TRBJ1-2	TGTGCCAGCAGCGGGGAGGCGGGAGAGCGTGGCTACACCTTC	CASSGEAGERGYTF
NA	NA	TRBV5-6	TRBJ2-3	TGTGCCAGCAGCTCCACCCGGGAAACAGATACGCAGTATTTT	CASSSTRETDTQYF
NA	few	TRBV10-3	TRBJ1-2	TGTGCCATCAGAGGCGGAGGACGGGACTATGGCTACACCTTC	CAIRGGGRDYGYTF
NA	NA	TRBV28	TRBJ1-4	TGTGCCAGCGTTGACCTCATTAGCCGAAAACTGTTTTTT	CASVDLISRKLFF
NA	NA	TRBV5-1	TRBJ2-1	TGCGCCAGCAGCCCGGACATCTCCGGCGAGCAGTTCTTC	CASSPDISGEQFF
TRBD2	NA	TRBV5-1	TRBJ2-1	TGCGCCAGCAGCTTGGTAGCGGGAGTTACCTACAATGAGCAGTTCTTC	CASSLVAGVTYNEQFF
NA	NA	TRBV14	TRBJ2-3	TGTGCCAGCAGCCAAGAGGGACTTGCGTTGTATTTT	CASSQEGLALYF
NA	NA	TRBV10-1	TRBJ1-2	TGCGCCAAACGCATTAGGACAGAACAAATCTATGGCTACACCTTC	CAKRIRTEQIYGYTF
NA	NA	TRBV6-1	TRBJ2-7	TGTGCCATTACCGACGGGTACGAGCAGTACTTC	CAITDGYEQYF
NA	once	TRBV5-1	TRBJ2-5	TGCGCCAGCAGTAAATCGGGGCGGGACGGGGAGACCCAGTACTTC	CASSKSGRDGETQYF
TRBD1	NA	TRBV13	TRBJ1-2	TGTGCCAGCAGCTTAGGGGGGGACAGAGCCTATGGCTACACCTTC	CASSLGGDRAYGYTF
NA	NA	TRBV21-1	TRBJ1-6	TGTGCCAGCATAGACTCCGGGGGGTACTATAATTCACCCCTCCACTTT	CASIDSGGYYNSPLHF
NA	NA	TRBV27	TRBJ2-1	TGTGCCAGCAGTTTAAAACCCCCGGGGGGCACAGGTTTCGCCTACAATGAGCAGTTCTTC	CASSLKPPGGTGFAYNEQFF
TRBD2	few	TRBV6-1	TRBJ2-7	TGTGCCAGCAGTGTCCTACTAGCGGCGTCCTACGAGCAGTACTTC	CASSVLLAASYEQYF
NA	NA	TRBV19	TRBJ2-7	TGTGCCAGTAGTCCGCGGGCCCGCTACGAGCAGTACTTC	CASSPRARYEQYF
TRBD2	NA	TRBV6-5	TRBJ2-3	TGTGCCAGCAGTTACGGAGCGGGGACGGATACGCAGTATTTT	CASSYGAGTDTQYF
TRBD2	NA	TRBV10-2	TRBJ2-5	TGCGCCAGCAGACTAGCGGGGGAGGAGACCCAGTACTTC	CASRLAGEETQYF
TRBD2	NA	TRBV9	TRBJ2-7	TGTGCCAGCAGCGTAGGGACTAGCGGGGCCCCGGGAGAGCAGTACTTC	CASSVGTSGAPGEQYF
NA	NA	TRBV5-4	TRBJ2-1	TGTGCCAGCAGCCCACGGGACTCCTACAATGAGCAGTTCTTC	CASSPRDSYNEQFF
NA	once	TRBV7-2	TRBJ1-1	TGTGCCAGCAGCTTAGTAGCGACGGGCACTGAAGCTTTCTTT	CASSLVATGTEAFF
TRBD1	NA	TRBV5-6	TRBJ2-7	TGTGCCAGCAGCTTGGCTGGGGGACAGGGCCTCTACGAGCAGTACTTC	CASSLAGGQGLYEQYF
NA	NA	TRBV5-5	TRBJ1-2	TGTGCCAGCAGCCCGAGCGGAGGGGATTTTCTCTATGGCTACACCTTC	CASSPSGGDFLYGYTF
NA	NA	TRBV27	TRBJ2-3	TGTGCCAGCAGTTCCGGGAGCACAGATACGCAGTATTTT	CASSSGSTDTQYF
TRBD1	once	TRBV6-4	TRBJ2-3	TGTGCCAGCAGTGACTCCCCAGGGGGCGAGGTCACAGATACGCAGTATTTT	CASSDSPGGEVTDTQYF
TRBD1	once	TRBV2	TRBJ2-1	TGTGCCAGCATAGCAGGACAGGGGGCGGGTAATGAGCAGTTCTTC	CASIAGQGAGNEQFF
TRBD1	few	TRBV6-6	TRBJ1-1	TGTGCCAGCAGTTATACCCGACAGGGGGCGGGCACTGAAGCTTTCTTT	CASSYTRQGAGTEAFF
TRBD1	NA	TRBV7-2	TRBJ1-2	TGTGCCAGCGGGACAGCCTCTAACTATGGCTACACCTTC	CASGTASNYGYTF
TRBD1	NA	TRBV7-8	TRBJ1-6	TGTGCCAGCAGCGCTGGACAGGGGAGGACCTATAATTCACCCCTCCACTTT	CASSAGQGRTYNSPLHF
NA	NA	TRBV28	TRBJ1-2	TGTGCCAGCTTCGGGGGGGCGGGCTATGGCTACACCTTC	CASFGGAGYGYTF
TRBD2	NA	TRBV7-9	TRBJ2-2	TGTGCCAGCAGCTTAGGACTAGCGGGGCACACCGGGGAGCTGTTTTTT	CASSLGLAGHTGELFF
NA	NA	TRBV7-3	TRBJ1-1	TGTGCCAGCAGCTTAAACGGGGGTACTGAAGCTTTCTTT	CASSLNGGTEAFF
TRBD1	NA	TRBV7-2	TRBJ2-7	TGTGCCAGCAGTCGACCCCGACAGGGCCCCTACGAGCAGTACTTC	CASSRPRQGPYEQYF
NA	few	TRBV5-6	TRBJ1-1	TGTGCCAGCAGCCCCAGAACGTTAATGAACACTGAAGCTTTCTTT	CASSPRTLMNTEAFF
TRBD1	NA	TRBV7-9	TRBJ1-6	TGTGCCAGCAAAAGAGGGGGCATGGATTCACCCCTCCACTTT	CASKRGGMDSPLHF
NA	NA	TRBV14	TRBJ2-2	TGTGCCAGCAGCCAAGATCCAGGGGCGAACACCGGGGAGCTGTTTTTT	CASSQDPGANTGELFF
TRBD1	NA	TRBV6-5	TRBJ1-2	TGTGCCAGCAGTTACTCGAGCGGGACAGGGGGTGGCTACACCTTC	CASSYSSGTGGGYTF